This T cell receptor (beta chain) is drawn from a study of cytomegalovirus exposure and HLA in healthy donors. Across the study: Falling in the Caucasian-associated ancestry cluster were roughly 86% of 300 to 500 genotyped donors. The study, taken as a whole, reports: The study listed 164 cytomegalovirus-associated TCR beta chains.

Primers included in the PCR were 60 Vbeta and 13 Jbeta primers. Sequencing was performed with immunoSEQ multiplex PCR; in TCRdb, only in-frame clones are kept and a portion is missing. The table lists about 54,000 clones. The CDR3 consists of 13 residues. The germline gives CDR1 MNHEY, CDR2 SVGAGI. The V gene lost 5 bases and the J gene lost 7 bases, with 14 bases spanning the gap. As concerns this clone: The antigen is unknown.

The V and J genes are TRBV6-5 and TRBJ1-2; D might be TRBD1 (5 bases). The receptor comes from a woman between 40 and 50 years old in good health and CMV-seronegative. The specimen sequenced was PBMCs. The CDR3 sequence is CASSTPGVSGYTF. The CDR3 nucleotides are TGTGCCAGCAGTACGCCGGGGGTTAGTGGCTACACCTTC.